This T cell receptor beta chain was documented in a study of blood T cell repertoires in COVID-19. The V segment lost 3 bases and the J segment 9 bases; nucleotides outside the gene matches: 8. Germline V gene sequence: CDR1 KGHSH, CDR2 LQKENI. The CDR3 length is 14 residues. Individuals drawn from approximately 22 US areas were roughly 18 to 89 years old. Some clones are missing from TCRdb's copy, which holds only in-frame ones; the method was immunoSEQ multiplex PCR. Of roughly 280,000 clones in the sample, less than 90% were seen once. Sequenced input: PBMCs or T cells enriched from blood (not recorded which). This chain joins TRBV18 and TRBJ2-4; the match to TRBD2 covers 7 bases. This clonotype originated in a woman in her forties or fifties who had recovered from COVID-19. The CDR3 is CASSPPPGGIIQYF. CDR3 DNA: TGTGCCAGCTCACCCCCCCCGGGGGGTATCATTCAGTACTTC.